Listed below are T cell receptor beta chains from one sample, sequenced in a study of blood T cell repertoires in COVID-19. The method was immunoSEQ multiplex PCR; TCRdb's version includes in-frame clones alone and lacks a portion of them. In the table there are around 120,000 clones, 80% to 90% of which are singletons. Sequencing was done on a sample of peripheral blood. The receptors originated from a woman of 80 years or more with acute or convalescent COVID-19. The CDR3 runs from the conserved cysteine through the conserved F or W. The D gene is left open where the match is weak. Rows may omit the clone size; those that give it use once, few, many or a size class.

v_gene	j_gene	abundance	d_gene	len	CDR3aa	CDR3nt
TRBV5-1	TRBJ2-5	NA	TRBD1	14	CASSFGTGAETQYF	TGCGCCAGCAGCTTCGGGACAGGGGCAGAGACCCAGTACTTC
TRBV19	TRBJ1-5	NA	TRBD1	17	CASSENRDRGVNQPQHF	TGTGCCAGTAGCGAGAACCGGGACAGGGGGGTTAATCAGCCCCAGCATTTT
TRBV14	TRBJ1-1	NA	TRBD1	14	CASSFTGVNTEAFF	TGTGCCAGCAGCTTCACAGGGGTAAACACTGAAGCTTTCTTT
TRBV5-1	TRBJ2-6	NA	NA	18	CASSLQGGPPSGANVLTF	TGCGCCAGCAGCCTACAGGGCGGGCCCCCCTCTGGGGCCAACGTCCTGACTTTC
TRBV5-1	TRBJ2-7	once	TRBD1	14	CASSLDRGRLEQYF	TGCGCCAGCAGCTTGGACAGGGGCCGCCTCGAGCAGTACTTC
TRBV30	TRBJ1-5	few	NA	13	CAWSGGGVQPQHF	TGTGCCTGGAGTGGCGGTGGCGTTCAGCCCCAGCATTTT
TRBV29-1	TRBJ2-3	NA	TRBD2	16	CSVEAGSGGAADTQYF	TGCAGCGTTGAAGCTGGAAGCGGGGGGGCTGCAGATACGCAGTATTTT
TRBV18	TRBJ2-1	NA	TRBD2	15	CASSPPGLAADEQFF	TGTGCCAGCTCACCACCGGGACTAGCGGCGGATGAGCAGTTCTTC
TRBV6-6	TRBJ1-6	NA	TRBD1	14	CASSTGQINSPLHF	TGTGCCAGCAGCACGGGACAGATAAATTCACCCCTCCACTTT
TRBV6-1	TRBJ2-2	once	NA	16	CASSEAAGLGTGELFF	TGTGCCAGCAGTGAAGCGGCAGGGTTAGGCACCGGGGAGCTGTTTTTT
TRBV5-6	TRBJ1-3	NA	NA	15	CASSFGRGLGHTIYF	TGTGCCAGCAGCTTTGGACGGGGATTAGGGCACACCATATATTTT
TRBV5-5	TRBJ1-1	NA	NA	15	CASSLQGSVQGEAFF	TGTGCCAGCAGCTTGCAGGGCTCTGTCCAGGGTGAAGCTTTCTTT
TRBV30	TRBJ2-1	NA	NA	13	CAWSESSYNEQFF	TGTGCCTGGAGTGAGAGCTCCTACAATGAGCAGTTCTTC
TRBV7-3	TRBJ2-1	NA	NA	15	CASSSTASSYNEQFF	TGTGCCAGCAGCTCGACGGCTAGCTCCTACAATGAGCAGTTCTTC
TRBV30	TRBJ1-6	NA	NA	14	CAWSTEVYNSPLHF	TGTGCCTGGAGTACTGAGGTATATAATTCACCCCTCCACTTT
TRBV28	TRBJ1-1	NA	NA	13	CASSLSGNPEAFF	TGTGCCAGCAGTTTATCAGGGAACCCTGAAGCTTTCTTT
TRBV5-1	TRBJ2-5	NA	NA	15	CASSPSGRRGETQYF	TGCGCCAGCAGCCCCTCGGGGAGGAGGGGAGAGACCCAGTACTTC
TRBV12-3/TRBV12-4	TRBJ1-2	NA	NA	12	CASSFGMRGYTF	TGTGCCAGCAGTTTCGGGATGCGGGGCTACACCTTC
TRBV9	TRBJ2-5	few	NA	14	CASSVELTQETQYF	TGTGCCAGCAGCGTAGAACTAACCCAAGAGACCCAGTACTTC
TRBV30	TRBJ1-6	NA	NA	14	CAWSVLQINSPLHF	TGTGCCTGGAGTGTATTACAGATTAATTCACCCCTCCACTTT
TRBV5-1	TRBJ1-3	NA	NA	16	CASSFEMGTPGNTIYF	TGCGCCAGCAGCTTTGAAATGGGGACACCTGGAAACACCATATATTTT
TRBV2	TRBJ2-5	NA	NA	12	CARGQPKETQYF	TGTGCCAGAGGACAGCCTAAAGAGACCCAGTACTTC
TRBV20-1	TRBJ1-3	NA	NA	15	CSASSQGSAGNTIYF	TGCAGTGCTAGTAGTCAGGGTTCTGCTGGAAACACCATATATTTT
TRBV7-2	TRBJ2-5	once	NA	13	CASSSFPVETQYF	TGTGCCAGCAGCTCCTTCCCCGTGGAGACCCAGTACTTC
TRBV15	TRBJ1-2	NA	TRBD1	13	CATSTKTGYGYTF	TGTGCCACCAGCACCAAGACAGGGTATGGCTACACCTTC
TRBV4-2	TRBJ1-2	once	TRBD1	14	CASSHLDRVYGYTF	TGTGCCAGCAGCCATCTAGACAGGGTCTATGGCTACACCTTC
TRBV27	TRBJ1-5	NA	NA	13	CASSLSFRQPQHF	TGTGCCAGCAGTTTATCATTCAGGCAGCCCCAGCATTTT
TRBV10-3	TRBJ1-1	NA	TRBD1	13	CAITPDRVTEAFF	TGTGCCATCACCCCAGACAGGGTCACTGAAGCTTTCTTT
TRBV13	TRBJ1-6	NA	NA	15	CATTRGEEGNSPLHF	TGTGCCACGACTAGAGGGGAAGAGGGTAATTCACCCCTCCACTTT
TRBV18	TRBJ2-5	NA	TRBD2	15	CASSLWTGEGATQYF	TGTGCCAGCTCACTCTGGACGGGGGAGGGAGCGACCCAGTACTTC
TRBV5-5	TRBJ1-2	NA	NA	15	CASSLVSGYDYGYTF	TGTGCCAGCAGCTTGGTGTCAGGGTATGACTATGGCTACACCTTC
TRBV19	TRBJ1-3	NA	NA	13	CASSIGGGNTIYF	TGTGCCAGTAGTATTGGAGGTGGAAACACCATATATTTT
TRBV4-3	TRBJ2-3	NA	TRBD2	15	CASSQAGGSTDTQYF	TGCGCCAGCAGCCAAGCCGGGGGGAGCACAGATACGCAGTATTTT
TRBV6-5	TRBJ1-4	NA	TRBD1	14	CASIGQGFREKLFF	TGTGCCAGCATCGGACAGGGGTTCCGTGAAAAACTGTTTTTT
TRBV11-2	TRBJ2-7	NA	NA	15	CASSLGMSSSYEQYF	TGTGCCAGCAGCTTAGGTATGTCGAGCTCCTACGAGCAGTACTTC